The sequence of this TCR beta chain was determined in a study of OX40 agonist ivuxolimab in advanced cancers. The overall study: Patients were infused with ivuxolimab every 2 weeks at 0.01 to 10 mg/kg. Enrolled patients in dose escalation had cancers that were hepatocellular carcinoma, melanoma, renal cell or head and neck cancer. Patients were around 83% male with ages about 23 to 90, mean approximately 58. Partial responses were achieved by three patients, of whom one had hepatocellular carcinoma and two had cutaneous melanoma.

In regard to this clone: A read error may account for a junction end that differs from germline.

TCRdb's copy holds only in-frame clones and misses some; the assay was immunoSEQ multiplex PCR. The data show 53,000 or so clones, with around 87% seen just once and around 0.35% held by the top ten. Germline V gene data show CDR1 as MNHNY and CDR2 as SVGAGI (reference sequence). The CDR3 sequence is 11 residues long. The specimen was CD4+ or CD8+ T cells sorted from blood, collected in a trial of the OX40 agonist ivuxolimab. The clonotype was recovered from an adult with an advanced solid tumor such as melanoma, head and neck, liver or kidney cancer. The V gene is TRBV6-6, the J gene TRBJ2-7; D ambiguous. CDR3 in amino acids: CASSFSSEQYF. In DNA, the CDR3 is TGTGCCAGCAGTTTCTCCTCCGAGCAGTACTTC.